One sample yielded the 22 T cell receptor beta chains listed below, sequenced in a study of blood T cell repertoires in COVID-19. TCRdb keeps only in-frame clones here, not all; method: immunoSEQ multiplex PCR. The data hold hundreds of thousands of clones, with around 90% observed a single time. The sequencing sample was made of peripheral blood. The receptors were gathered from a woman aged 50 to 60 with COVID-19, enrolled during active disease.

The chain employs TRBV7-2 and TRBJ2-7; D gene ambiguous. The germline gives CDR1 SGHTA, CDR2 FQGNSA. The CDR3 is 13 amino acids. V dropped 1 base and J dropped 4 bases, with 8 bases sitting between them. The CDR3 is CASSLDPYYEQYF. The CDR3 nucleotides are TGTGCCAGCAGCTTAGACCCCTATTACGAGCAGTACTTC. Using reference TRBV7-2 and TRBJ2-7 for the parts outside the CDR3, the full variable domain is GAGVSQSPSNKVTEKGKDVELRCDPISGHTALYWYRQSLGQGLEFLIYFQGNSAPDKSGLPSDRFSAERTGGSVSTLTIQRTQQEDSAVYLCASSLDPYYEQYFGPGTRLTVT.

This chain uses TRBV3-1 (or the pseudogene TRBV3-2) with TRBJ2-7; 12 bases agree with TRBD2. The CDR3 extends over 18 amino acids. Germline CDR1 is LGHDT and CDR2 is YNNKEL (reference sequence). Trimming cost V 1 base and J 2 bases; bases outside gene matches: 9. CDR3 in DNA: TGTGCCAGCAGCCAAGGACTAGCGGGGGCCACTACACCCTACGAGCAGTACTTC. This sequence encodes CASSQGLAGATTPYEQYF.

The chain links TRBV5-4 to TRBJ1-2; D call uncertain. The V end lost 4 bases, the J end lost 3 bases, and 10 bases lay between the germline ends. Germline V CDR1 and CDR2: SGHNT, YYREEE (reference sequence). The CDR3 has 13 amino acids. The CDR3 bases are TGTGCCAGCAGCCACCCGGGGTACTATGGCTACACCTTC. This sequence encodes CASSHPGYYGYTF. Variable domain in full (rest from reference TRBV5-4 and TRBJ1-2): ETGVTQSPTHLIKTRGQQVTLRCSSQSGHNTVSWYQQALGQGPQFIFQYYREEENGRGNFPPRFSGLQFPNYSSELNVNALELDDSALYLCASSHPGYYGYTFGSGTRLTVV.

The chain employs TRBV5-1 and TRBJ1-4; unclear D gene. The CDR3 sequence is 13 residues long. V was trimmed by 5 bases and J by 7 bases, leaving 12 bases between them. Germline values: CDR1 SGHRS, CDR2 YFSETQ. CDR3 sequence (DNA): TGCGCCAGCAGGCCCGAGGTCGGTGAAAAACTGTTTTTT. Protein: CASRPEVGEKLFF.

This chain links TRBV5-6 with TRBJ1-1; maybe TRBD1 (5 bases). Trimming pared 1 base from V and 6 bases from J, leaving 16 bases between. The CDR3 has 15 residues. The germline gives CDR1 SGHDT, CDR2 YYEEEE. The CDR3: CASSLSPGSLPEAFF. Written as DNA, the CDR3 is TGTGCCAGCAGCTTGTCCCCAGGGTCTCTCCCTGAAGCTTTCTTT.

This clone was counted between two and nine times. This rearrangement joins TRBV30 to TRBJ1-5; D ambiguous. Trimming pared 7 bases from V and 9 bases from J, leaving 16 bases between. This CDR3 has 12 amino acids. Germline loops: CDR1 GTSNPN, CDR2 SVGIG (reference sequence). CDR3 amino acids: CALATQGGPQHF. In DNA form, the CDR3 reads TGTGCCTTGGCGACCCAAGGCGGGCCCCAGCATTTT.

J is TRBJ2-7 and V is TRBV30; 7 bases fit TRBD1. The CDR3 is 14 amino acids. Germline trimming cut 0 bases from V and 4 bases from J; bases unmatched to any gene: 6. Per the germline V gene, CDR1 is GTSNPN and CDR2 is SVGIG (reference sequence). Here the CDR3 reads CAWSVQGGAYEQYF. In nucleotides, the CDR3 is TGTGCCTGGAGTGTTCAAGGGGGCGCGTACGAGCAGTACTTC.

The chain uses TRBV7-3 and TRBJ2-1, with D possibly matching TRBD1 (7 bases). The CDR3 has 14 amino acids. The V gene's germline CDR1 is SGHTA and CDR2 FQGTGA. V lost 1 base and J lost 7, with 11 bases in between. The CDR3 spells CASSLMAGGNEQFF. The CDR3, as DNA: TGTGCCAGCAGCTTAATGGCAGGGGGGAATGAGCAGTTCTTC.

The rearrangement links TRBV27 to TRBJ2-7, with a possible D match to TRBD2 (7 bases). Deletions cut 3 bases from V and 0 bases from J, with 12 bases between. CDR1 and CDR2 from the germline V gene are MNHEY and SMNVEV (reference sequence). CDR3 size: 15 residues. The CDR3 DNA is TGTGCCAGCAGTTTCGGGCGGGGGCACTCCTACGAGCAGTACTTC. Residues: CASSFGRGHSYEQYF.

This chain connects TRBV10-1 to TRBJ2-1, with no clear D. This CDR3 has 15 amino acids. Germline CDR1 reads WNHNN; CDR2 reads SYGVQD (reference sequence). V lost 3 bases, J lost 9 bases, and 18 bases lay in between. The CDR3 loop reads CASSDPEGAHGEQFF. As DNA, the CDR3 is TGCGCCAGCAGTGACCCCGAAGGAGCCCACGGTGAGCAGTTCTTC.

The chain carries TRBV11-3 and TRBJ2-2; TRBD2 matches at 14 bases. Losses at the gene ends were 5 bases for V and 0 bases for J; bases not matched to a gene: 2. This CDR3 is 17 amino acids long. Germline-derived CDR1 and CDR2 are SGHNT and YENEEA. The CDR3, as DNA: TGTGCCAGCAGCCAGGGACTAGCGGGGGCGAACACCGGGGAGCTGTTTTTT. Its translation is CASSQGLAGANTGELFF.

This sequence joins TRBV24-1 and TRBJ2-2; TRBD2 is a possible D gene (7 bases). V lost 3 bases and J 0 bases, leaving 13 bases between the germline ends. In germline, CDR1 is KGHDR, CDR2 SFDVKD. The CDR3 has 17 residues. The CDR3 sequence: CATSDLAGATNTGELFF. The CDR3 DNA sequence: TGTGCCACCAGTGATCTCGCGGGGGCGACGAACACCGGGGAGCTGTTTTTT.

The chain uses TRBV6-6 and TRBJ1-1; the D gene is possibly TRBD1 (6 bases). The CDR3 runs to 13 residues. Germline V CDR1 and CDR2: MNHNY, SVGAGI (reference sequence). V lost 6 bases and J 3 bases, leaving 11 bases between the germline ends. The CDR3 bases are TGTGCCAGCAGGGGGTCAGGGGACACTGAAGCTTTCTTT. Translating it yields CASRGSGDTEAFF.

This clone was seen only a few times. The chain uses TRBV18 and TRBJ1-1, with D perhaps TRBD1 (6 bases). Trimming removed 5 bases at V and 6 bases at J, with 16 bases between. Germline loops: CDR1 KGHSH, CDR2 LQKENI. The CDR3 has 14 amino acids. As DNA, the CDR3 is TGTGCCAGCTCAGGCTTGGACAGACTCGCTGAAGCTTTCTTT. The encoded protein is CASSGLDRLAEAFF.

This clone was detected a few times. J is TRBJ1-4 and V is TRBV10-3, with D uncertain. Germline CDR1 ENHRY, CDR2 SYGVKD. CDR3 length: 13 amino acids. V lost 4 bases and J 3 bases, leaving 6 bases between the germline ends. CDR3: CAISGRPNEKLFF. The CDR3 nucleotides are TGTGCCATCAGTGGTCGTCCTAATGAAAAACTGTTTTTT.

This clone was seen a few times. The chain is built from TRBV19 and TRBJ1-1; D unresolved. Trimming pared 6 bases from V and 2 bases from J, leaving 13 bases between. This CDR3 comprises 14 residues. Per the germline V gene, CDR1 is LNHDA and CDR2 is SQIVND (reference sequence). CDR3 bases: TGTGCCAGTAGACCCGGGATATTTAACACTGAAGCTTTCTTT. Amino acids: CASRPGIFNTEAFF. Based on the CDR3 plus reference TRBV19 and TRBJ1-1, the full variable domain is DGGITQSPKYLFRKEGQNVTLSCEQNLNHDAMYWYRQDPGQGLRLIYYSQIVNDFQKGDIAEGYSVSREKKESFPLTVTSAQKNPTAFYLCASRPGIFNTEAFFGQGTRLTVV.

This clone was detected once. This chain joins TRBV11-1 and TRBJ1-2, with D perhaps TRBD1 (5 bases). The CDR3 contains 14 residues. The V end lost 3 bases, the J end lost 8 bases, and 16 bases lay between the germline ends. The V gene's germline CDR1 is SGHAT and CDR2 FQDESV (reference sequence). CDR3 sequence reads: CASSFSSGRGGYTF. The DNA of the CDR3 is TGTGCCAGCAGCTTCTCCTCAGGGCGGGGCGGCTACACCTTC. Drawing the rest from reference TRBV11-1 and TRBJ1-2, the complete variable domain is EAEVAQSPRYKITEKSQAVAFWCDPISGHATLYWYRQILGQGPELLVQFQDESVVDDSQLPKDRFSAERLKGVDSTLKIQPAELGDSAMYLCASSFSSGRGGYTFGSGTRLTVV.

V usage is TRBV7-8 and J usage is TRBJ2-1; 7 bases agree with TRBD1. This CDR3 has 13 amino acids. With 4 bases clipped from V and 7 bases from J, the junction kept 4 bases outside the gene matches. CDR1 is SGHVS and CDR2 is FQNEAQ in the germline V gene. The CDR3 DNA reads TGTGCCAGCAGCTCGGACAGGCGAAATGAGCAGTTCTTC. It codes for CASSSDRRNEQFF.

The J gene is TRBJ2-3, the V gene TRBV7-3; D gene uncertain. Per germline, CDR1 SGHTA and CDR2 FQGTGA. Trimming took 5 bases from V and 3 from J, leaving 18 bases between them. The CDR3 length is 16 residues. The CDR3 region is CASSRNGPSRTDTQYF. The CDR3 DNA reads TGTGCCAGCAGCCGGAATGGGCCCTCGCGTACAGATACGCAGTATTTT.

The CDR3 sequence: CASSYATGRYEQYF. The CDR3 DNA reads TGTGCCAGCAGTTACGCAACAGGGAGATACGAGCAGTACTTC. This chain uses TRBV6-5 with TRBJ2-7; D might be TRBD1 (6 bases). Germline V gene data show CDR1 as MNHEY and CDR2 as SVGAGI. V was pared by 2 bases and J by 4 bases, with 12 bases between. There are 14 residues in the CDR3.

V is TRBV4-1 and J is TRBJ2-3, with unresolved D. V shed 0 bases and J shed 5 bases, with 9 bases lying between them. The CDR3 runs 14 residues. CDR1 and CDR2 (germline): MGHRA, YSYEKL. The CDR3 DNA reads TGCGCCAGCAGCCAAGATGGTAGCCGAGATACGCAGTATTTT. It codes for CASSQDGSRDTQYF.

This chain uses TRBV30 with TRBJ2-7, with 7 bases lining up with TRBD1. The CDR3 is 12 residues long. In germline, CDR1 is GTSNPN, CDR2 SVGIG (reference sequence). The junction had 5 bases not matched to a gene; V was cut back by 4 bases and J by 5 bases. CDR3: CAWTIQGNEQYF. The CDR3 region has the DNA TGTGCCTGGACTATACAGGGGAACGAGCAGTACTTC.